This T cell receptor beta chain originates from a study of control samples from healthy donors and cancer patients. Trimming pared 5 bases from V and 2 bases from J, leaving 6 bases between. The CDR3 is 12 amino acids. Only in-frame clones appear in the TCRdb table, and some are missing; sequencing was by immunoSEQ multiplex PCR. The sample lists approximately 90,000 clones, roughly 83% seen once, with approximately 38% in the top ten. V and J are TRBV12-3 or TRBV12-4 and TRBJ2-5; D not certain. The sequence derives from a man between 65 and 79 years old with lung cancer. Sequencing used PBMCs. Here the CDR3 reads CASSLIQETQYF. DNA of the CDR3: TGTGCCAGCAGTCTTATACAAGAGACCCAGTACTTC.